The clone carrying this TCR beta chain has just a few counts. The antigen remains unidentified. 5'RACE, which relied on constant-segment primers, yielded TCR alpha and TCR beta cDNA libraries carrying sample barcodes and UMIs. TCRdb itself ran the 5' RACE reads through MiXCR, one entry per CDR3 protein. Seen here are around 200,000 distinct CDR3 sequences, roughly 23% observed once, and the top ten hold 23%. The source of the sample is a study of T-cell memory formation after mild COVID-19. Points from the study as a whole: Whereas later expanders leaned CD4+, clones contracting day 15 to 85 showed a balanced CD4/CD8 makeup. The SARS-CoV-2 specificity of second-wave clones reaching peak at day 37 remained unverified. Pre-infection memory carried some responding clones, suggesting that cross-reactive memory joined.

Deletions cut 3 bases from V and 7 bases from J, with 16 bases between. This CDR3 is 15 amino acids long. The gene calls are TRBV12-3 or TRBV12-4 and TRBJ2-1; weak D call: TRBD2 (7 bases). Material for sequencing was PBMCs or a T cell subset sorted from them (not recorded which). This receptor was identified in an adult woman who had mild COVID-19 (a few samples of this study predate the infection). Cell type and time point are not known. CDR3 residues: CASSFEGGARNEQFF. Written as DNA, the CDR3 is TGTGCCAGCAGTTTCGAAGGGGGGGCAAGGAATGAGCAGTTCTTC.